This T cell receptor beta chain was retrieved from a study of T cell changes during pregnancy in multiple sclerosis. Assay: immunoSEQ multiplex PCR; the TCRdb copy retains only in-frame clones and omits some. The sample records 65,000 to 95,000 clones, approximately 89% being singletons. The CDR3 loop spans 13 amino acids. Germline V lookup: CDR1 MNHNS, CDR2 SASEGT. Trimming removed 5 bases from V and 3 bases from J; junction bases left unmatched: 3. The specimen was peripheral blood, collected before pregnancy. The sequence was collected from a female donor with multiple sclerosis, enrolled in a pregnancy study. V gene TRBV6-1 combines with J gene TRBJ1-2; TRBD1 matches at 7 bases. Here the CDR3 reads CASSTGVHYGYTF. The CDR3 nucleotides are TGTGCCAGCAGTACAGGGGTTCACTATGGCTACACCTTC.